This T cell receptor beta chain was recorded in a study of T cell repertoires in cytomegalovirus infection. Study-level points and caveats: HLA-C-restricted CMV clonotypes gave the most frequent clonotype in two of eight donors.

TCRdb analysed the reads with MiXCR anew, one entry per CDR3 protein. Found here are some 400,000 distinct CDR3 sequences, under 40% of them singletons; the top ten hold roughly 13%. Concerning this clonotype itself: Its cognate antigen is unknown.

The CDR3 length is 16 residues. CDR1 is SGHRS, CDR2 YFSETQ, per germline. The V gene end was trimmed by 4 bases and the J gene end by 7 bases; junction bases not matched to a gene: 9. The J gene is TRBJ2-1, the V gene TRBV5-1; 12 bases align to TRBD2. This sequence originates from a human donor in good health (CMV status not recorded). Some clones in this sample may be carry-over from other donors' samples. The sample comprised PBMCs. The CDR3 DNA reads as TGCGCCAGCAGCGTAGGGCGACTAGCGGGGGTTAATGAGCAGTTCTTC. Residues: CASSVGRLAGVNEQFF. The full variable domain, with the rest looked up from reference TRBV5-1 and TRBJ2-1, is KAGVTQTPRYLIKTRGQQVTLSCSPISGHRSVSWYQQTPGQGLQFLFEYFSETQRNKGNFPGRFSGRQFSNSRSEMNVSTLELGDSALYLCASSVGRLAGVNEQFFGPGTRLTVL.